Following are 13 T cell receptor beta chains from one sample sequenced in a study of CD8 T cells in ankylosing spondylitis. Study results and limitations: Apparently characteristic of ankylosing spondylitis blood was a TCR beta motif (roughly 8 highly homologous variants).

In TCRdb, the 5' RACE reads were re-called with MiXCR into one record per CDR3 protein. In the table there are hundreds of thousands of distinct CDR3 sequences, roughly 12% of which are singletons. These receptors' antigens are unknown. The sequencing sample was made of blood, either unsorted or a sorted T cell fraction (not recorded which). These receptors all stem from a male donor with ankylosing spondylitis.

There are a few counts of this clonotype. The chain combines TRBV5-1 with TRBJ2-3; D is uncertain. V lost 0 bases to trimming and J lost 8 bases, with 7 bases between them. Germline V lookup: CDR1 SGHRS, CDR2 YFSETQ. The CDR3 consists of 12 residues. The CDR3 coding sequence is TGCGCCAGCAGCTTGGATGTGGGTACGCAGTATTTT. Translated, it gives CASSLDVGTQYF.

J is TRBJ1-6 and V is TRBV20-1; D not resolved. The CDR3 is 14 residues long. CDR1 and CDR2 from the germline V gene are DFQATT and SNEGSKA (reference sequence). V lost 5 bases and J lost 2, with 10 bases in between. CDR3 sequence reads: CSAWTGPYNSPLHF. For the CDR3, the DNA is TGCAGTGCTTGGACCGGCCCCTATAATTCACCCCTCCACTTT.

This clonotype was observed a few times. The junction departs from the called germline gene at one end, perhaps through a read error. V usage is TRBV7-2 and J usage is TRBJ2-1; D call uncertain. The CDR3 length is 15 residues. Germline V gene lookup returns CDR1 SGHTA and CDR2 FQGNSA. The chain's CDR3 is CASTLTVIPYNEQFF. The DNA for the CDR3 is TGTGCCAGCACCTTAACCGTGATACCCTACAATGAGCAGTTCTTC.

The rearrangement links TRBV3-1 to TRBJ2-1; D remains unclear. V gave up 1 base and J gave up 8 bases, with 6 bases separating them. From germline, CDR1 is LGHDT and CDR2 YNNKEL (reference sequence). CDR3 size: 12 residues. DNA for the CDR3: TGTGCCAGCAGCCAAGCTGAGCATGAGCAGTTCTTC. Its protein is CASSQAEHEQFF.

J is TRBJ2-3 and V is TRBV29-1; 16 bases align to TRBD2. The CDR3 totals 15 residues. Germline V gene data show CDR1 as SQVTM and CDR2 as ANQGSEA. Losses at the gene ends were 6 bases for V and 8 bases for J; bases not matched to a gene: 8. CDR3 in DNA: TGCAGCGTAACCCTGGGACTAGCGGGAGGGGGTACGCAGTATTTT. Translated: CSVTLGLAGGGTQYF.

The gene calls are TRBV7-8 and TRBJ2-5, with 7 bases aligning to TRBD1. Germline V CDR1 and CDR2: SGHVS, FQNEAQ. CDR3 length: 16 residues. The ends lost 4 bases at V and 2 bases at J; junction bases unmatched: 10. CDR3 DNA sequence: TGTGCCAGCAGCTCTTTGAGGGGGCTAATTCAAGAGACCCAGTACTTC. Its translation is CASSSLRGLIQETQYF.

This clonotype came up a few times. V is TRBV6-5 and J is TRBJ2-3, with TRBD1 matching 8 bases. This CDR3 is 14 amino acids long. V shed 2 bases, J shed 4 bases, and the junction held 2 bases outside the gene matches. Germline V gene lookup returns CDR1 MNHEY and CDR2 SVGAGI. The CDR3 sequence is CASSYGQGSDTQYF. CDR3 bases: TGTGCCAGCAGTTACGGACAGGGCTCAGATACGCAGTATTTT.

The chain uses TRBV12-5 and TRBJ2-3; D not certain. CDR1 is LGHNT, CDR2 FRNRAP, per germline. The CDR3 spans 13 residues. CDR3 region: CVSGLSGADTQYF. Written as DNA, the CDR3 is TGTGTCAGTGGTTTGTCCGGAGCAGATACGCAGTATTTT.

The V gene is TRBV5-1, the J gene TRBJ1-2, with D unclear. Germline CDR1 is SGHRS and CDR2 is YFSETQ. This CDR3 spans 13 amino acids. Trimming removed 6 bases from V and 8 bases from J, with 17 bases in between. The CDR3 region has the DNA TGCGCCAGCAAAGAGAGCGACTCATCAGGCTACACCTTC. It translates to CASKESDSSGYTF.

This clonotype was found many times. The V and J genes are TRBV28 and TRBJ1-2; the match to TRBD1 covers 7 bases. The CDR3 extends over 15 amino acids. The ends lost 2 bases at V and 5 bases at J; junction bases unmatched: 8. Germline V gene sequence: CDR1 MDHEN, CDR2 SYDVKM. The CDR3 nucleotides are TGTGCCAGCAGTTTACTCCGGGACAGATCTTATGGCTACACCTTC. It is translated as CASSLLRDRSYGYTF.

This clonotype was observed a few times. The J gene is TRBJ1-1, the V gene TRBV6-5; D call uncertain. The CDR3 has 12 amino acids. Per germline, CDR1 MNHEY and CDR2 SVGAGI. V lost 0 bases and J lost 7, with 6 bases in between. The DNA for the CDR3 is TGTGCCAGCAGTTACTCCTTCGGTGAAGCTTTCTTT. This codes for CASSYSFGEAFF.

Comments on this clonotype: This may be a read error, as it is one base from a much larger clone. The rearrangement joins TRBV20-1 to TRBJ2-7, with 7 nucleotides matching TRBD2. CDR3 length: 13 residues. Trimming removed 6 bases from V and 1 base from J; junction bases left unmatched: 6. CDR1 is DFQATT, CDR2 SNEGSKA, per germline (reference sequence). The CDR3 protein is CSAGTKRSYEQYF. CDR3 in DNA: TGCAGTGCGGGGACTAAGAGATCCTACGAGCAGTACTTC.

The sample holds many counts of this clonotype. The J gene is TRBJ1-5, the V gene TRBV20-1, with D possibly matching TRBD1 (5 bases). Per germline, CDR1 DFQATT and CDR2 SNEGSKA (reference sequence). V shed 6 bases and J shed 2 bases, with 14 bases lying between them. This CDR3 region has 14 residues. The CDR3 spells CSAATWGGNQPQHF. CDR3 bases: TGCAGTGCAGCCACGTGGGGCGGCAATCAGCCCCAGCATTTT.